This T cell receptor beta chain was sequenced in a study of cytomegalovirus exposure and HLA in healthy donors. Study-level information: About 82 million unique TCRs from HLA-typed donors were held in an early release of data. Notes on the study in general: Some highly shared sequence variants likely arose as a pipeline artifact. For cytomegalovirus status, the classifier reportedly gave diagnoses with high specificity and sensitivity.

60 Vbeta and 13 Jbeta primers were used in PCR. Profiling relied on immunoSEQ multiplex PCR, and the TCRdb table lists in-frame clones only, not all of them. The table counts 40,000 or so clones; roughly 3.3% lies in the top ten. The CDR3 spans 16 residues. From germline, CDR1 is MNHNY and CDR2 SVGAGI (reference sequence). The V end lost 0 bases, the J end lost 6 bases, and 15 bases lay between the germline ends. Regarding this clone: Its cognate antigen is unknown.

The sequenced material came from PBMCs. The chain recombines TRBV6-6 with TRBJ2-1; possible D gene TRBD2, 5 bases. The receptor's source is a woman in her twenties or thirties in good health and CMV-seropositive. The CDR3 DNA sequence: TGTGCCAGCAGTTACTCGACCCCTAGCAGACGCAATGAGCAGTTCTTC. This codes for CASSYSTPSRRNEQFF.